Listed here are 22 T cell receptor beta chains from one sample, sequenced in a study of preoperative IRX-2 immunotherapy in early breast cancer. As to treatment: preoperative locoregional IRX-2 cytokine immunotherapy. This table comes from immunoSEQ multiplex PCR, and its TCRdb copy is limited to in-frame clones, with some not included. The sample records about 25,000 clones, 70% to 90% being singletons. The source material was lymph node tissue, sampled after IRX-2 immunotherapy. These receptors were taken from a human donor with breast cancer.

This chain connects TRBV6-7 to TRBJ1-1, with TRBD1 matching 10 bases. TRBV6-7 carries the ORF label, with uncertain function. The CDR3 loop spans 15 amino acids. V was pared by 5 bases and J by 4 bases, with 7 bases of the junction left unmatched. The CDR3 loop reads CASSSRDRGPTEAFF. The CDR3 DNA is TGTGCCAGCAGTAGCCGGGACAGGGGACCCACTGAAGCTTTCTTT.

This chain uses TRBV29-1 with TRBJ2-2; TRBD2 matches 9 bases. The junction had 6 bases not matched to a gene; V was cut back by 6 bases and J by 7 bases. From germline, CDR1 is SQVTM and CDR2 ANQGSEA. The CDR3 totals 13 residues. DNA for the CDR3: TGCAGCGTCGGACTAGCGTCAAGCGGGGAGCTGTTTTTT. This translates into CSVGLASSGELFF.

This chain links TRBV5-1 with TRBJ1-1; D not certain. V lost 3 bases and J 0 bases, leaving 9 bases between the germline ends. Germline CDR1 is SGHRS and CDR2 is YFSETQ. This CDR3 spans 14 amino acids. CDR3 nucleotides: TGCGCCAGCAGCTCGCCACACCTGAACACTGAAGCTTTCTTT. This sequence encodes CASSSPHLNTEAFF.

This clone showed up just a few times. V and J are TRBV28 and TRBJ1-5; D is ambiguous. V shed 5 bases and J shed 2 bases, with 13 bases lying between them. CDR3 length equals 15 residues. Germline CDR1 and CDR2: MDHEN and SYDVKM. The CDR3 DNA reads TGTGCCAGCAGTATACAGCTCTGGGGCAATCAGCCCCAGCATTTT. This gives the protein CASSIQLWGNQPQHF.

This chain uses TRBV6-8 with TRBJ1-4; 7 bases line up with TRBD1. The CDR3 sequence is 15 residues long. V shed 5 bases, J shed 7 bases, and the junction held 10 bases outside the gene matches. Germline V gene lookup returns CDR1 MNHGY and CDR2 SAAAGT. DNA of the CDR3: TGTGCCAGCAGTGACATAGCAGGGGGTGGTGAAAAACTGTTTTTT. As protein: CASSDIAGGGEKLFF.

The chain uses TRBV28 and TRBJ1-1; D uncertain. This CDR3 contains 14 residues. The germline V and J ends were trimmed by 5 bases and 0 bases, with 10 bases remaining between them. Germline CDR1 reads MDHEN; CDR2 reads SYDVKM. Written as DNA, the CDR3 is TGTGCCAGCAGTACTACAAGTATGAACACTGAAGCTTTCTTT. Translating gives CASSTTSMNTEAFF.

This sequence joins TRBV18 and TRBJ2-5; D remains unclear. V lost 3 bases to trimming and J lost 4 bases, with 6 bases between them. This CDR3 region has 12 residues. Germline V gene data show CDR1 as KGHSH and CDR2 as LQKENI. CDR3 coding DNA: TGTGCCAGCTCACCCGGTACAGAGACCCAGTACTTC. Translating gives CASSPGTETQYF.

The chain has TRBV18 and TRBJ1-5; 8 bases are shared with TRBD1. The ends lost 6 bases at V and 6 bases at J; junction bases unmatched: 10. Germline V gene data show CDR1 as KGHSH and CDR2 as LQKENI. The CDR3 spans 15 residues. CDR3 DNA sequence: TGTGCCAGCTCCTCCGGGACAGGTGAAGCTCAGCCCCAGCATTTT. This gives the protein CASSSGTGEAQPQHF. The full variable domain, with the rest looked up from reference TRBV18 and TRBJ1-5, is NAGVMQNPRHLVRRRGQEARLRCSPMKGHSHVYWYRQLPEEGLKFMVYLQKENIIDESGMPKERFSAEFPKEGPSILRIQQVVRGDSAAYFCASSSGTGEAQPQHFGDGTRLSIL.

V is TRBV11-3 and J is TRBJ2-1; 7 positions agree with TRBD2. Germline CDR1 reads SGHNT; CDR2 reads YENEEA. The V and J ends lost 5 bases and 3 bases, in that order; junction bases with no gene match: 7. CDR3 size: 15 residues. The CDR3 DNA sequence: TGTGCCAGCAGCCAAGTCGGGGGGAACTACAATGAGCAGTTCTTC. Amino acid sequence: CASSQVGGNYNEQFF.

This chain links TRBV5-1 with TRBJ1-4, with D perhaps matching TRBD1 (6 bases). The CDR3 has 15 amino acids. Looked up from germline, CDR1 is SGHRS and CDR2 is YFSETQ. The germline V and J ends were trimmed by 0 bases and 5 bases, with 11 bases remaining between them. CDR3 region: CASSLAGQSNEKLFF. CDR3 DNA sequence: TGCGCCAGCAGCTTGGCGGGACAAAGCAATGAAAAACTGTTTTTT. The variable domain in full, with the rest retrieved from reference TRBV5-1 and TRBJ1-4, is KAGVTQTPRYLIKTRGQQVTLSCSPISGHRSVSWYQQTPGQGLQFLFEYFSETQRNKGNFPGRFSGRQFSNSRSEMNVSTLELGDSALYLCASSLAGQSNEKLFFGSGTQLSVL.

This clone was counted once. This chain connects TRBV29-1 to TRBJ2-2; D perhaps matches TRBD1 (6 bases). This CDR3 region has 12 residues. Looked up from germline, CDR1 is SQVTM and CDR2 is ANQGSEA. V was pared by 8 bases and J by 6 bases, with 13 bases between. CDR3 DNA: TGCAGCCACCTTCAGGGGCCCGGGGAGCTGTTTTTT. Translated, it gives CSHLQGPGELFF.

This chain joins TRBV30 and TRBJ1-1; D not certain. The CDR3 sequence is 13 residues long. Trimming removed 3 bases from V and 11 bases from J, with 19 bases in between. Germline V gene data show CDR1 as GTSNPN and CDR2 as SVGIG (reference sequence). The CDR3, as DNA: TGTGCCTGGAGGCCCGACGGAGCTAGCGGGGCTTTCTTT. Translated, it gives CAWRPDGASGAFF.

This chain links TRBV5-1 with TRBJ1-4, with no clear D. The V gene's germline CDR1 is SGHRS and CDR2 YFSETQ. V gave up 2 bases and J gave up 4 bases, with 9 bases separating them. The CDR3 extends over 14 amino acids. CDR3 in DNA: TGCGCCAGCAGCTTTAGGCAGAATAATGAAAAACTGTTTTTT. Translated, it gives CASSFRQNNEKLFF.

The chain is built from TRBV29-1 and TRBJ1-1; D unresolved. Germline V lookup: CDR1 SQVTM, CDR2 ANQGSEA. The CDR3 sequence is 13 residues long. Between the trimmed V and J ends, which lost 7 bases and 1 base, there was a span of 13 bases. The CDR3, as DNA: TGCAGCGCCGCGACCCCGGGGAACACTGAAGCTTTCTTT. Protein sequence: CSAATPGNTEAFF.

The chain employs TRBV18 and TRBJ1-5; maybe TRBD1 (6 bases). The germline V gene encodes CDR1 KGHSH and CDR2 LQKENI. V shed 6 bases and J shed 2 bases, with 14 bases lying between them. This CDR3 comprises 15 residues. Here the CDR3 reads CASSEGQGRNQPQHF. CDR3 coding DNA: TGTGCCAGCTCGGAGGGGCAGGGGCGCAATCAGCCCCAGCATTTT.

This clone was detected once. The rearrangement joins TRBV19 to TRBJ1-4; TRBD1 matches at 7 bases. This CDR3 comprises 14 residues. The germline V gene encodes CDR1 LNHDA and CDR2 SQIVND (reference sequence). V dropped 2 bases and J dropped 8; count of bases not matched to a gene: 5. The CDR3 DNA reads as TGTGCCAGTAGTATACAGGGGGACGGGGAAAAACTGTTTTTT. Translation: CASSIQGDGEKLFF. Combining the CDR3 with reference TRBV19 and TRBJ1-4 gives the whole variable domain DGGITQSPKYLFRKEGQNVTLSCEQNLNHDAMYWYRQDPGQGLRLIYYSQIVNDFQKGDIAEGYSVSREKKESFPLTVTSAQKNPTAFYLCASSIQGDGEKLFFGSGTQLSVL.

The chain has TRBV6-8 and TRBJ1-4, with D possibly being TRBD1 (6 bases). The V gene lost 9 bases and the J gene lost 4 bases, with 18 bases spanning the gap. The CDR3 length is 15 residues. Germline V gene lookup returns CDR1 MNHGY and CDR2 SAAAGT. The CDR3 sequence is CASCRGQSFNEKLFF. In nucleotides, the CDR3 is TGTGCCAGTTGTCGTGGACAGTCTTTTAATGAAAAACTGTTTTTT.

The rearrangement uses TRBV7-7 and TRBJ2-3; D not resolved. This CDR3 has 14 amino acids. V lost 4 bases, J lost 4 bases, and 12 bases lay in between. Germline V gene data show CDR1 as SSHAT and CDR2 as FNYEAQ (reference sequence). This CDR3 is CASSSTRLSDTQYF. CDR3 nucleotides: TGTGCCAGCAGCTCCACGCGACTGTCAGATACGCAGTATTTT. Filled out from reference TRBV7-7 and TRBJ2-3, the complete variable domain reads GAGVSQSPRYKVTKRGQDVTLRCDPISSHATLYWYQQALGQGPEFLTYFNYEAQPDKSGLPSDRFSAERPEGSISTLTIQRTEQRDSAMYRCASSSTRLSDTQYFGPGTRLTVL.

CDR3 sequence: CASSHLLGGNTIYF. The CDR3 DNA is TGCGCCAGCAGCCACCTGTTGGGGGGAAACACCATATATTTT. V usage is TRBV4-1 and J usage is TRBJ1-3; no firm D call. The CDR3 is 14 amino acids. Germline V gene data show CDR1 as MGHRA and CDR2 as YSYEKL. V gave up 3 bases and J gave up 4 bases, with 10 bases separating them.

This sequence joins TRBV5-1 and TRBJ1-1; D remains ambiguous. Germline V gene data show CDR1 as SGHRS and CDR2 as YFSETQ. V was cut by 0 bases and J by 3 bases, with 9 bases left in between. The CDR3 contains 14 residues. The CDR3 bases are TGCGCCAGCAGCTTGGAGGACGCCTACACTGAAGCTTTCTTT. Its protein product is CASSLEDAYTEAFF.

This clone appeared a single time. The chain has TRBV5-1 and TRBJ1-1, with D possibly TRBD1 on 5 matching bases. With 2 bases removed from V and 0 bases from J, the gap between germline ends came to 11 bases. Germline-derived CDR1 and CDR2 are SGHRS and YFSETQ. The CDR3 consists of 15 residues. The CDR3 coding sequence is TGCGCCAGCAGCTTTATGGGACCGATGAACACTGAAGCTTTCTTT. This encodes CASSFMGPMNTEAFF.

This sequence joins TRBV7-8 and TRBJ1-2; no firm D call. Trimming removed 3 bases from V and 2 bases from J, with 10 bases in between. This CDR3 is 14 amino acids long. CDR1 SGHVS and CDR2 FQNEAQ come from the germline V gene. The CDR3 spells CASSFGDGNYGYTF. Here the CDR3 DNA reads TGTGCCAGCAGCTTTGGAGACGGCAACTATGGCTACACCTTC.